One sample yielded the 9 T cell receptor beta chains listed below, sequenced in a study of glioma-infiltrating T cells after dendritic cell vaccination. The time point denotes: after dendritic cell vaccination, including at tumor progression/relapse. Sequencing used immunoSEQ multiplex PCR; TCRdb keeps in-frame clones, though not all of them. The table records roughly 62,000 clones, roughly 80% of them present only once. The sequenced sample was blood, obtained after dendritic cell vaccination. All receptors come from a human donor with glioblastoma.

This clone was seen a single time. The rearrangement joins TRBV19 to TRBJ2-5, with 7 bases fitting TRBD2. This CDR3 contains 11 residues. Germline V CDR1 and CDR2: LNHDA, SQIVND (reference sequence). V was clipped by 11 bases and J by 4 bases; unmatched bases: 4. CDR3 sequence: CACGGSETQYF. In nucleotides, the CDR3 is TGTGCCTGCGGGGGATCAGAGACCCAGTACTTC.

This chain connects TRBV18 to TRBJ1-3, with unresolved D. In germline, CDR1 is KGHSH, CDR2 LQKENI. The CDR3 length is 15 residues. The V end lost 0 bases, the J end lost 11 bases, and 17 bases lay between the germline ends. This CDR3 reads CASSPPAEGRDAIYF. In nucleotides, the CDR3 is TGTGCCAGCTCACCACCGGCAGAGGGCCGGGATGCCATATATTTT.

The table lists this clone with a count of one. CDR3 region: CASSPSGTAYGYTF. CDR3 in DNA: TGTGCCAGCAGCCCTTCCGGGACAGCCTATGGCTACACCTTC. This chain joins TRBV11-3 and TRBJ1-2; 7 positions match TRBD1. This CDR3 comprises 14 residues. V lost 5 bases, J lost 4 bases, and 7 bases stayed unmatched. CDR1 and CDR2 (germline): SGHNT, YENEEA.

The CDR3 coding sequence is TGTGCCAGCAGCTGGGGGGGACGGGGAAACACCATATATTTT. It translates to CASSWGGRGNTIYF. The chain links TRBV4-2 to TRBJ1-3, with D possibly matching TRBD1 (5 bases). Trimming stripped 5 bases from V and 4 bases from J, with 12 bases between. This CDR3 is built from 14 residues. Looked up from germline, CDR1 is LGHNA and CDR2 is YNFKEQ.

The genes are TRBV6-4 and TRBJ1-5; TRBD1 aligns across 9 bases. V lost 4 bases to trimming and J lost 5 bases; unmatched junction nucleotides: 6. Germline loops: CDR1 MRHNA, CDR2 SNTAGT. The CDR3 is 15 amino acids. The CDR3 is CASSAETGGHQPQHF. The DNA for the CDR3 is TGTGCCAGCAGTGCCGAGACAGGGGGTCATCAGCCCCAGCATTTT.

The gene calls are TRBV5-6 and TRBJ2-2; 11 bases agree with TRBD2. CDR1 and CDR2 (germline): SGHDT, YYEEEE. The V and J ends lost 0 bases and 3 bases, in that order; junction bases with no gene match: 1. The CDR3 spans 16 residues. The CDR3: CASSLGLAGYTGELFF. CDR3 nucleotide sequence: TGTGCCAGCAGCTTGGGACTAGCGGGGTACACCGGGGAGCTGTTTTTT.

The CDR3 region is CASSEARGGGVETQYF. Here the CDR3 DNA reads TGTGCCAGCAGTGAAGCCCGAGGGGGGGGTGTAGAGACCCAGTACTTC. The V call is TRBV6-1, the J call TRBJ2-5; D possibly corresponds to TRBD2 (7 bases). Germline V gene data show CDR1 as MNHNS and CDR2 as SASEGT. This CDR3 contains 16 residues. The V end lost 0 bases, the J end lost 4 bases, and 15 bases lay between the germline ends.

This chain joins TRBV5-1 and TRBJ2-3; D is perhaps TRBD2 (6 bases). The CDR3 extends over 14 amino acids. CDR1 is SGHRS and CDR2 is YFSETQ in the germline V gene. V was pared by 2 bases and J by 0 bases, with 7 bases between. The CDR3 sequence is CASSFGGSTDTQYF. In DNA form, the CDR3 reads TGCGCCAGCAGCTTCGGGGGTAGCACAGATACGCAGTATTTT.

This chain links TRBV19 with TRBJ1-6; 7 nucleotides line up with TRBD1. Germline CDR1 is LNHDA and CDR2 is SQIVND (reference sequence). The CDR3 covers 13 residues. V was clipped by 7 bases and J by 5 bases; unmatched bases: 2. CDR3: CASTGTDNSPLHF. The CDR3 DNA reads as TGTGCCAGTACCGGGACAGATAATTCACCCCTCCACTTT.